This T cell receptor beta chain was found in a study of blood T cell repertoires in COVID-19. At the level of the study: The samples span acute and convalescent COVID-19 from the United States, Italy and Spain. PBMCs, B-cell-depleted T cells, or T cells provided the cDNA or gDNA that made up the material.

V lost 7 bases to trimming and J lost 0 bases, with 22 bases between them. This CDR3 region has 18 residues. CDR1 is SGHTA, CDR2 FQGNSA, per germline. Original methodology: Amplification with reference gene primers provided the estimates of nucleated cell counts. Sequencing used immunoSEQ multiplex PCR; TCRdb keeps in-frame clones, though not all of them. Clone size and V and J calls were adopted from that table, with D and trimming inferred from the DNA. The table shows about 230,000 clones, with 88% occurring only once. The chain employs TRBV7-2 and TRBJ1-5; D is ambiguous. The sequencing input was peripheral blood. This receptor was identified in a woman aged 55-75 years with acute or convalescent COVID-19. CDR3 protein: CASTLNRGKIDSNQPQHF. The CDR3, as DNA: TGTGCCAGCACCCTCAATAGAGGCAAGATCGATAGCAATCAGCCCCAGCATTTT. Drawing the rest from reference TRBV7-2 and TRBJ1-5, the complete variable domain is GAGVSQSPSNKVTEKGKDVELRCDPISGHTALYWYRQSLGQGLEFLIYFQGNSAPDKSGLPSDRFSAERTGGSVSTLTIQRTQQEDSAVYLCASTLNRGKIDSNQPQHFGDGTRLSIL.